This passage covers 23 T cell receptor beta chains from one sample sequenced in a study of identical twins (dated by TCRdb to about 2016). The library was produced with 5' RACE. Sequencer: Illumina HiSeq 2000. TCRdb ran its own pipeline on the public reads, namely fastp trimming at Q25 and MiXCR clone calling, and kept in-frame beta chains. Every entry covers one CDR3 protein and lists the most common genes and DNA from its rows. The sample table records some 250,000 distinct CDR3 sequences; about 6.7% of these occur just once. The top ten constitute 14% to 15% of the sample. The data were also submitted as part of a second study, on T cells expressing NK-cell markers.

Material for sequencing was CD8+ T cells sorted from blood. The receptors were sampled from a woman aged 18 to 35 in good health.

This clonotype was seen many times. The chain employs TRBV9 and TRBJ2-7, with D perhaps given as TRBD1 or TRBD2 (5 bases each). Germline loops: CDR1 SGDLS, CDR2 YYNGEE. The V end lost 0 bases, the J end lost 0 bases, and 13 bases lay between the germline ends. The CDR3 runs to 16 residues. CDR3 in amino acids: CASSVGSGPSSYEQYF. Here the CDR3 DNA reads TGTGCCAGCAGCGTAGGCTCGGGACCCAGCTCCTACGAGCAGTACTTC. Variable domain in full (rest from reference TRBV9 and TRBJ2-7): DSGVTQTPKHLITATGQRVTLRCSPRSGDLSVYWYQQSLDQGLQFLIQYYNGEERAKGNILERFSAQQFPDLHSELNLSSLELGDSALYFCASSVGSGPSSYEQYFGPGTRLTVT.

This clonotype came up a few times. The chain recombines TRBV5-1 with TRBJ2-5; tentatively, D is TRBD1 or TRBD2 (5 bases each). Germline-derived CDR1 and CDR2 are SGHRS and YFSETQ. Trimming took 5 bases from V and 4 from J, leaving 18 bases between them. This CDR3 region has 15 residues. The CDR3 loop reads CASRGPGPGTETQYF. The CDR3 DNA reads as TGCGCCAGCAGGGGACCGGGACCAGGAACAGAGACCCAGTACTTC. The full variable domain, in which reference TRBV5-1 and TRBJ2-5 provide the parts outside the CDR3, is KAGVTQTPRYLIKTRGQQVTLSCSPISGHRSVSWYQQTPGQGLQFLFEYFSETQRNKGNFPGRFSGRQFSNSRSEMNVSTLELGDSALYLCASRGPGPGTETQYFGPGTRLLVL.

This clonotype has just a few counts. CDR3 nucleotide sequence: TGTGCCAGCAGTTACAGGGCCACTGAAGCTTTCTTT. This codes for CASSYRATEAFF. The chain carries TRBV6-6 and TRBJ1-1; no clear D. V was clipped by 2 bases and J by 4 bases, with 5 bases between them. Looked up from germline, CDR1 is MNHNY and CDR2 is SVGAGI (reference sequence). The CDR3 sequence is 12 residues long.

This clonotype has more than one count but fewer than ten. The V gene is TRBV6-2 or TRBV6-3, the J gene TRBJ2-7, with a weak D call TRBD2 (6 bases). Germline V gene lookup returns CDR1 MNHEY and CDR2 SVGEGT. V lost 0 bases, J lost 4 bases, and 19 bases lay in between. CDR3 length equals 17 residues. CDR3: CASSYSRTRDSNYEQYF. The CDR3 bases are TGTGCCAGCAGTTACTCGAGAACCCGGGACTCCAATTACGAGCAGTACTTC.

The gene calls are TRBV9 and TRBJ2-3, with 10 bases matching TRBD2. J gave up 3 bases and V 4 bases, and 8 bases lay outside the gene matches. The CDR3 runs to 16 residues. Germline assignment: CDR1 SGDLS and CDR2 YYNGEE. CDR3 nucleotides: TGTGCCAGCAGCTTCCACGGGACTAGCGTTACAGATACGCAGTATTTT. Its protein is CASSFHGTSVTDTQYF.

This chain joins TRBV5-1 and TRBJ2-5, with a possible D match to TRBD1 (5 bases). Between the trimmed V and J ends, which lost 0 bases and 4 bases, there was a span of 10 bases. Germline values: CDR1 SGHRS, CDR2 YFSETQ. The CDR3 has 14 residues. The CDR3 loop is CASSLEVGRETQYF. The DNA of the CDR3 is TGCGCCAGCAGCTTGGAGGTGGGGCGAGAGACCCAGTACTTC.

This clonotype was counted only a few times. The CDR3 coding sequence is TGTGCCAGCAGCCAACCCAACCGTGGAGGACCCGGGGAGCTGTTTTTT. It encodes CASSQPNRGGPGELFF. V gene TRBV11-3 combines with J gene TRBJ2-2, with a weak D call TRBD2 (5 bases). Germline V CDR1 and CDR2: SGHNT, YENEEA. The CDR3 sequence is 16 residues long. Trimming took off 5 bases at V and 6 bases at J, with 19 bases between the two ends. The full variable domain, rest sourced from reference TRBV11-3 and TRBJ2-2, is EAGVVQSPRYKIIEKKQPVAFWCNPISGHNTLYWYLQNLGQGPELLIRYENEEAVDDSQLPKDRFSAERLKGVDSTLKIQPAELGDSAVYLCASSQPNRGGPGELFFGEGSRLTVL.

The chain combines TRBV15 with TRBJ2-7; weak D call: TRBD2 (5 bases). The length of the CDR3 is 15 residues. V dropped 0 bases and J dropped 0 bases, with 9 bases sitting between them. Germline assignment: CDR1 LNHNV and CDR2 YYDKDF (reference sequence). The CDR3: CATSRDRSGSYEQYF. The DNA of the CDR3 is TGTGCCACCAGCAGAGATCGAAGCGGCTCCTACGAGCAGTACTTC.

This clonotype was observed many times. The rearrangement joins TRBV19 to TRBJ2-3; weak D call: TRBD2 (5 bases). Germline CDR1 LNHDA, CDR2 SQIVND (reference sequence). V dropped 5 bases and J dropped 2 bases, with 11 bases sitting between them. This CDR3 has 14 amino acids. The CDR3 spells CASSVGVLTDTQYF. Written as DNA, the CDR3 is TGTGCCAGTAGTGTCGGGGTCCTCACAGATACGCAGTATTTT.

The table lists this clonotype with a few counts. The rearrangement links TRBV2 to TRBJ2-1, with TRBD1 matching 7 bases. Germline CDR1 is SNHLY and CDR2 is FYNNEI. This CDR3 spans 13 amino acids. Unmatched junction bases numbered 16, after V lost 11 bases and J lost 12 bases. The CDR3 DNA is TGTGCCCGCCCCGGAAGACAGGGCCGAGTGCAGTTCTTC. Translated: CARPGRQGRVQFF.

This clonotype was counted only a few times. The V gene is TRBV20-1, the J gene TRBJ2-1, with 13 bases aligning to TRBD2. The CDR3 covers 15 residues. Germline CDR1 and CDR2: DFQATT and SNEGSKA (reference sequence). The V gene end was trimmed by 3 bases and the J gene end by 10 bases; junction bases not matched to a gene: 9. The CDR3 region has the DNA TGCAGTGCTAGGGTACTAGCGGGGGGGTATAAGGAGCAGTTCTTC. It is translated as CSARVLAGGYKEQFF.

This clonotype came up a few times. In DNA, the CDR3 is TGTGCCAGCAGAGATACAGGTTACTCTAGCACAGATACGCAGTATTTT. As protein: CASRDTGYSSTDTQYF. The V call is TRBV7-9, the J call TRBJ2-3; D might be TRBD1 (5 bases). The V end lost 6 bases, the J end lost 0 bases, and 16 bases lay between the germline ends. Germline CDR1 and CDR2: SEHNR and FQNEAQ (reference sequence). The CDR3 contains 16 residues.

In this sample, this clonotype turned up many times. The DNA of the CDR3 is TGCGCCAGCAGCTTGTGGTCGGACAGTCAAGAGACCCAGTACTTC. The encoded protein is CASSLWSDSQETQYF. This sequence joins TRBV5-1 and TRBJ2-5; D may be TRBD1 (6 bases). Germline CDR1 is SGHRS and CDR2 is YFSETQ. CDR3 size: 15 residues. V lost 1 base, J lost 2 bases, and 12 bases lay in between.

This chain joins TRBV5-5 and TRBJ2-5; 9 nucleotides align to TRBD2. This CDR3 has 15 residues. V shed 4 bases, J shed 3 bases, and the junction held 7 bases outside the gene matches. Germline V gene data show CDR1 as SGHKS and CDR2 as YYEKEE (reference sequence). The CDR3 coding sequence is TGTGCCAGCAGCCTCGCTAGCGGGGACAAAGAGACCCAGTACTTC. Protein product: CASSLASGDKETQYF. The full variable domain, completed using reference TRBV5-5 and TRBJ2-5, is DAGVTQSPTHLIKTRGQQVTLRCSPISGHKSVSWYQQVLGQGPQFIFQYYEKEERGRGNFPDRFSARQFPNYSSELNVNALLLGDSALYLCASSLASGDKETQYFGPGTRLLVL.

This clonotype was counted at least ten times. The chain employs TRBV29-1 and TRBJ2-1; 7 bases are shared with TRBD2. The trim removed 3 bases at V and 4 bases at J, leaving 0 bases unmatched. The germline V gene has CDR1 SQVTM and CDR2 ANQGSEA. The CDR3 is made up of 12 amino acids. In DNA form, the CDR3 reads TGCAGCGTTGACGGGGGGTACAATGAGCAGTTCTTC. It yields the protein CSVDGGYNEQFF.

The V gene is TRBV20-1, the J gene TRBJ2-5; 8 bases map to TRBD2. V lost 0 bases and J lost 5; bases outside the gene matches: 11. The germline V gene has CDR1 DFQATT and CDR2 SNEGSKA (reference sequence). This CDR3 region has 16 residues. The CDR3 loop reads CSARDLDSGVRETQYF. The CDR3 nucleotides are TGCAGTGCTAGAGATCTCGATAGCGGGGTTCGGGAGACCCAGTACTTC.

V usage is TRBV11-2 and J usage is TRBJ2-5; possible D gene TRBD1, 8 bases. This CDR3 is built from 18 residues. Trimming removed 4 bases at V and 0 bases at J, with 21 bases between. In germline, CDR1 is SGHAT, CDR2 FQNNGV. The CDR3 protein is CASSWREGQDPYQETQYF. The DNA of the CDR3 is TGTGCCAGCAGCTGGAGGGAGGGACAGGATCCCTACCAAGAGACCCAGTACTTC. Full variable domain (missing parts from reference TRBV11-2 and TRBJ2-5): EAGVAQSPRYKIIEKRQSVAFWCNPISGHATLYWYQQILGQGPKLLIQFQNNGVVDDSQLPKDRFSAERLKGVDSTLKIQPAKLEDSAVYLCASSWREGQDPYQETQYFGPGTRLLVL.

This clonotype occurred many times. The CDR3 protein is CASSPAFLRARFHEQFF. CDR3 sequence (DNA): TGTGCCAGCAGCCCGGCATTCCTCCGGGCGCGATTCCATGAGCAGTTCTTC. The genes are TRBV6-1 and TRBJ2-1; D ambiguous. V shed 6 bases and J shed 8 bases, with 26 bases lying between them. Germline assignment: CDR1 MNHNS and CDR2 SASEGT. The length of the CDR3 is 17 residues.

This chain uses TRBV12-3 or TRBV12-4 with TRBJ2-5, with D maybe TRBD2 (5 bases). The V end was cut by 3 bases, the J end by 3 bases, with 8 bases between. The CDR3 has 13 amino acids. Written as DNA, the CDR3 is TGTGCCAGCAGTTTTCCGGGGAAAGAGACCCAGTACTTC. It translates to CASSFPGKETQYF.

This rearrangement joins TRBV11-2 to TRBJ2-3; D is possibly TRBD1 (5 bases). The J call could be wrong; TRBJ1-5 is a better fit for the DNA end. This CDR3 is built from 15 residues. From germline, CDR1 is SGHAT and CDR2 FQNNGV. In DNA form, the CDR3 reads TGTGCCAGCAGCACCGGACTAGCGGACACAGATACGCAGCATTTT. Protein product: CASSTGLADTDTQHF.

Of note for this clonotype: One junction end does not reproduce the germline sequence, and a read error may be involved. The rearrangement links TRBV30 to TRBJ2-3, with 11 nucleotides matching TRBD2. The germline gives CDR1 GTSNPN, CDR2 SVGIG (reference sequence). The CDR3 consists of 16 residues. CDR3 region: CAWSGLSGRAGDTLYF. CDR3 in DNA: TGTGCCTGGAGTGGCCTTAGCGGGAGGGCTGGGGATACGCTGTATTTT.

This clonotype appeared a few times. The CDR3 DNA reads as TGTGCCAGCAGCCAGGTTGGGGGAGCCTCCTACAATGAGCAGTTCTTC. Residues: CASSQVGGASYNEQFF. The chain uses TRBV14 and TRBJ2-1; D is tentatively TRBD1 or TRBD2 (5 bases each). The V end lost 3 bases, the J end lost 0 bases, and 12 bases lay between the germline ends. The germline V gene has CDR1 SGHDN and CDR2 FVKESK. The CDR3 totals 16 residues.

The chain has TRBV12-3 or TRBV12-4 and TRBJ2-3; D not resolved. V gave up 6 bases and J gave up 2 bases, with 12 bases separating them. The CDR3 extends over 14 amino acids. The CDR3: CASSLPLVTDTQYF. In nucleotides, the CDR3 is TGTGCCAGCAGCCTGCCGCTGGTCACAGATACGCAGTATTTT.